This TCR beta chain originates from a study of blood T cell repertoires in COVID-19. For the study at large: Sites across the United States, Italy and Spain contributed samples from acute and convalescent COVID-19. T cells, B-cell-depleted T cells, or PBMCs provided the cDNA or gDNA that served as material.

Per the original data handling: Reference gene primer amplification in the assay estimated nucleated cell counts. Some clones are missing from TCRdb's copy, which holds only in-frame ones; the method was immunoSEQ multiplex PCR. The V and J calls and clone size are taken from that table; D and trimming were inferred from the DNA. Of about 160,000 clones in the sample, approximately 85% were seen once. The CDR3 sequence is 13 residues long. Germline lookup yields CDR1 SGHAT and CDR2 FQNNGV. V lost 3 bases to trimming and J lost 0 bases, with 5 bases between them. The clonotype was recovered from a man aged 40-50 years who had recovered from COVID-19. Sequencing used peripheral blood. The chain employs TRBV11-2 and TRBJ2-5; unclear D gene. The CDR3: CASSFEYQETQYF. CDR3 sequence (DNA): TGTGCCAGCAGCTTCGAGTACCAAGAGACCCAGTACTTC.